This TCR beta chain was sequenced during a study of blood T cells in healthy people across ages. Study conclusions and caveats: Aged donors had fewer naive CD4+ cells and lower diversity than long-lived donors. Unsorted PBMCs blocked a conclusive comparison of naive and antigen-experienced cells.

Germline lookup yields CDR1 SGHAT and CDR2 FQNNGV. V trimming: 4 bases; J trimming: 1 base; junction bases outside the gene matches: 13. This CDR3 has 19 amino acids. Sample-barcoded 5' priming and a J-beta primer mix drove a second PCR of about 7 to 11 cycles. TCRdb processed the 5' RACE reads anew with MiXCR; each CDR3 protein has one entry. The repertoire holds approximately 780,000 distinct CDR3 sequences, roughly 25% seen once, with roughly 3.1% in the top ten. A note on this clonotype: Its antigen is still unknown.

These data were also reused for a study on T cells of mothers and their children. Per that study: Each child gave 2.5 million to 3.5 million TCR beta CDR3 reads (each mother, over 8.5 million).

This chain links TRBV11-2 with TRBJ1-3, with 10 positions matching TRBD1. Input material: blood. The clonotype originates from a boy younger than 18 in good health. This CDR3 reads CASSYSGTGAILSGNTIYF. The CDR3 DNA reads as TGTGCCAGCAGCTACTCCGGGACAGGGGCCATCTTGTCTGGAAACACCATATATTTT.